This TCR beta chain originates from a study of human T cells and chemical hapten exposure (dated by TCRdb to the early 2020s). In terms of the full investigation: For sensitization, 2% DPC in acetone was applied to a roughly 2 cm by roughly 2 cm area of upper inner arm skin. In alopecia patients, the study followed how the peripheral blood TCR repertoire changed in vivo over primary and secondary sensitization to diphenylcyclopropenone (DPC), a hapten. Blood samples were taken from patients before sensitization (week 0) and at 2, 6 and about 24 weeks after DPC sensitization. Patch testing was done on the upper back using Finn chambers containing 0.01% DPC, and results were scored after 6 days according to International Contact Dermatitis Research Group standards. Throughout the study period of around 25 weeks, patients also received therapeutic DPC doses to the scalp every week. Most of the patients in the cohort were female, and the cohort covered alopecia areata with under or over 50% scalp involvement, alopecia totalis and alopecia universalis. Blood for TCR sequencing was provided by twenty-nine alopecia patients at one to four time points (pre-sensitization, 2, 6 and 24 weeks). Libraries were combined into a pool for sequencing, and differences in TCR yield between samples came mainly from small differences in library volumes within the pool.

Libraries were built with RACE. Sequencing used a NextSeq 500. During library preparation, unique molecular identifiers were attached to individual cDNA molecules so that TCRs could be counted quantitatively and reproducibly. Each blood RNA sample was used to sequence both TCR alpha and TCR beta chains. Per the source publication's procedure: A median of around 100,000 TCRs per sample was observed, with a range of roughly 23,224 to 700,000. The Decombinator software suite was used to annotate the V, J and CDR3 of the TCR reads. Every sample was subsampled to the same number of TCRs (28,000) for the PS versus PT1 abundance plots. Expanded TCRs were defined as absent before sensitization and observed at least eight times at the 2-week time point. Clones were called with MiXCR by TCRdb after fastp trimmed the public reads at Q25, and only in-frame beta chains were retained. Identical CDR3 proteins give one entry, which carries the most common genes and DNA. The V and J calls were determined by TCRdb, not by the authors. Recorded for this sample are under 200,000 distinct CDR3 sequences; roughly a quarter of them occurred a single time. The top ten hold roughly 2% of the sample.

In light of the paper, this sample's time point label describes: patch test 3, about 24 weeks after DPC sensitization. This specimen's treatment or condition label, per the study, means: therapeutic diphenylcyclopropenone sensitization with weekly scalp DPC. Blood at each patch-test visit was drawn before the patch test was applied. Eligible patients were aged 18 to 70, diagnosed with alopecia, deemed suitable for DPC therapy, and excluded if pregnant. Unfractionated whole blood was collected in Tempus Blood RNA tubes, and total RNA was extracted from that blood. About this clonotype itself: Its antigen remains unidentified. Qualities for individual bases were not recorded, and no much larger clone is one base off.

At the junction V is shortened by 9 bases and J by 2 bases; bases outside the gene matches: 4. From its cysteine to its phenylalanine, the CDR3 spans 14 amino acids. The entry retains the CDR3 DNA only, 42 bases that are in frame from base 1. The germline V gene sets CDR1 to ENHRY and CDR2 to SYGVKD. Beyond this particular receptor, the publication reports: The number of PT1 expanded TCRs positively correlated with patch test score, significant at thresholds 8, 16 and 32 but not 4. DPC sensitization did not change how many TCRs were above 1 in 1000 frequency, and no evidence was found of alterations in global repertoire structure. Compared with pre-sensitization or healthy control sets, expanded TCRs formed significantly more large CDR3 similarity clusters, which is consistent with antigen-driven responses. Because all patients had alopecia, a presumed autoimmune disease, the immune response of the patients might differ from that of healthy individuals. After repeated subsampling, the strength of the expansion versus patch-test correlation and the threshold at which it became significant changed.

The sequenced sample was whole blood, obtained in connection with sensitization to the hapten diphenylcyclopropenone (DPC). In this chain, TRBV10-3 is recombined with TRBJ2-3; 11 bases in the middle match TRBD2. The source of this sequence is a young woman with alopecia areata. Some clones in this sample may be carry-over from other donors' samples. The CDR3 reads as follows: CAILSGGATDTQYF. The DNA sequence reads TGTGCCATTCTTAGCGGGGGGGCCACAGATACGCAGTATTTT.